This T cell receptor (beta chain) originates from a study of shared clonotypes between healthy human individuals. In germline, CDR1 is SEHNR, CDR2 FQNEAQ (reference sequence). The CDR3 has 13 residues. V lost 5 bases to trimming and J lost 4 bases, with 12 bases between them. Only CD45RO-negative cells positively selected for CCR7 counted as naive CD8 cells, so terminally differentiated effector memory CD45RA+ cells were excluded. Method: immunoSEQ multiplex PCR; TCRdb's copy keeps in-frame clones and lacks some. The sample consists of about 2.2 million clones, around 95% of them appearing once. The sample holds one count of this clone.

The V and J genes are TRBV7-9 and TRBJ2-7; D is unclear. The sequence came from a man aged 18 to 30 in good health. Some clones in this sample may be carry-over from other donors' samples. Source material: naive CD8+ T cells from PBMCs. For the CDR3, the DNA is TGTGCCAGCAGCCTGGAACCACCTTACGAGCAGTACTTC. Amino acids: CASSLEPPYEQYF.